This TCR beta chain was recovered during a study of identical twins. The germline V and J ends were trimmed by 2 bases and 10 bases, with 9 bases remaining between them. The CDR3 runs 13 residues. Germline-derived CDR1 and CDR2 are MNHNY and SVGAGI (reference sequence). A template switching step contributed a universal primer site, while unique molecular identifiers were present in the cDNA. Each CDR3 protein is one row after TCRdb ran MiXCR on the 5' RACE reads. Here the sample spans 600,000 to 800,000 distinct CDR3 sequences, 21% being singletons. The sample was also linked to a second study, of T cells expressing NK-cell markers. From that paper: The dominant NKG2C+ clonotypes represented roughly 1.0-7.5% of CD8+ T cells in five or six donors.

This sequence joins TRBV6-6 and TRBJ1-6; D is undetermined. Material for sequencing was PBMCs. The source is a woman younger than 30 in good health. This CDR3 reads CASSYIAGSPLHF. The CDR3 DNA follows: TGTGCCAGCAGTTACATAGCTGGGTCACCCCTCCACTTT.